These 32 T cell receptor beta chains came from one sample sequenced in a study of immune evolution from preneoplasia to lung adenocarcinoma. Data came from immunoSEQ multiplex PCR; TCRdb stores just in-frame clones and leaves some out. The repertoire includes 11,000 to 15,000 clones, about 85% of them detected once, and 2.5% to 3% sits in the top ten. Sequencing was done on a sample of FFPE lung adenocarcinoma in situ tissue. All receptors derive from an older donor with lung adenocarcinoma.

Remarks on this clone: Compared with germline, one end of the junction differs, possibly owing to a read error. J is TRBJ1-1 and V is TRBV7-7, with D possibly being TRBD1 (5 bases). Germline CDR1 and CDR2: SSHAT and FNYEAQ (reference sequence). The CDR3 has 13 residues. The CDR3 spells CASSLGQNTEAFF. The CDR3 DNA follows: TGTGCTAGCAGCCTTGGACAGAACACTGAAGCTTTCTTT.

This chain links TRBV9 with TRBJ2-7; TRBD1 aligns across 7 bases. The CDR3 is made up of 13 amino acids. Germline V CDR1 and CDR2: SGDLS, YYNGEE. The J segment lost 6 bases and the V segment lost 7 bases, leaving 10 bases of the junction unmatched. The CDR3 region is CASSGGWGGEQYF. The CDR3 DNA follows: TGTGCCAGCTCAGGGGGTTGGGGTGGCGAGCAGTACTTC.

This chain uses TRBV4-2 with TRBJ1-5; D is possibly TRBD1 (6 bases). V was cut by 0 bases and J by 5 bases, with 11 bases left in between. CDR1 and CDR2 from the germline V gene are LGHNA and YNFKEQ. CDR3 length equals 15 residues. CDR3 in amino acids: CASSQDSQGYQPQHF. CDR3 DNA: TGTGCCAGCAGCCAAGATTCACAGGGATATCAGCCCCAGCATTTT.

This chain joins TRBV6-1 and TRBJ1-1; D might be TRBD1 (5 bases). From germline, CDR1 is MNHNS and CDR2 SASEGT. The V end lost 1 base, the J end lost 7 bases, and 13 bases lay between the germline ends. The CDR3 totals 14 residues. The CDR3 nucleotides are TGTGCCAGCAGTGAAGGGGGTGACAGCCTTGAAGCTTTCTTT. As protein: CASSEGGDSLEAFF.

This chain uses TRBV14 with TRBJ2-7; 7 bases are a match to TRBD1. Looked up from germline, CDR1 is SGHDN and CDR2 is FVKESK. Germline trimming cut 3 bases from V and 6 bases from J; bases unmatched to any gene: 11. The CDR3 loop spans 15 amino acids. The CDR3 coding sequence is TGTGCCAGCAGCCAGAATCGACCAGGGGGTGGCGAGCAGTACTTC. Translated, it gives CASSQNRPGGGEQYF.

The rearrangement joins TRBV19 to TRBJ2-5; TRBD1 is a possible D gene (6 bases). Trimming took 5 bases from V and 5 from J, leaving 18 bases between them. Germline V gene lookup returns CDR1 LNHDA and CDR2 SQIVND (reference sequence). CDR3 length: 15 amino acids. CDR3 in amino acids: CASSPTGPGPETQYF. In DNA, the CDR3 is TGTGCCAGTAGTCCGACAGGCCCAGGCCCGGAGACCCAGTACTTC.

This clone was seen a single time. CDR3 sequence: CASSFGTGGSRWDTEAFF. The CDR3 region has the DNA TGTGCCAGCAGTTTTGGTACAGGGGGAAGTAGGTGGGACACTGAAGCTTTCTTT. The chain is built from TRBV27 and TRBJ1-1; 8 positions agree with TRBD1. The CDR3 contains 18 residues. Germline V gene lookup returns CDR1 MNHEY and CDR2 SMNVEV (reference sequence). Trimming at V came to 3 bases and at J to 3 bases, leaving 15 bases not matched to a gene.

The chain is built from TRBV27 and TRBJ2-3; TRBD2 matches at 7 bases. The CDR3 extends over 15 amino acids. Germline trimming cut 3 bases from V and 0 bases from J; bases unmatched to any gene: 3. The V gene's germline CDR1 is MNHEY and CDR2 SMNVEV (reference sequence). CDR3 region: CASSFAGVSTDTQYF. DNA for the CDR3: TGTGCCAGCAGTTTCGCGGGAGTAAGCACAGATACGCAGTATTTT.

This chain links TRBV9 with TRBJ1-1, with D unclear. The ends were cut back, 0 bases at V and 6 bases at J, with 12 bases in the middle. The CDR3 runs 14 residues. The germline CDR1 and CDR2 sequences are SGDLS and YYNGEE. The CDR3 DNA reads as TGTGCCAGCAGCGTAGGCGGCAGTTCCTCTGAAGCTTTCTTT. This sequence encodes CASSVGGSSSEAFF. The whole variable domain, remainder taken from reference TRBV9 and TRBJ1-1, is DSGVTQTPKHLITATGQRVTLRCSPRSGDLSVYWYQQSLDQGLQFLIQYYNGEERAKGNILERFSAQQFPDLHSELNLSSLELGDSALYFCASSVGGSSSEAFFGQGTRLTVV.

Here the CDR3 reads CASSFARSTDTQYF. The CDR3, as DNA: TGTGCCAGCAGCTTTGCCAGAAGCACAGATACGCAGTATTTT. The chain has TRBV7-8 and TRBJ2-3; D is unclear. Germline V lookup: CDR1 SGHVS, CDR2 FQNEAQ. The CDR3 spans 14 residues. Trimming cost V 3 bases and J 0 bases, with 7 bases left between them.

The chain couples TRBV15 to TRBJ1-1; D gene ambiguous. This CDR3 has 15 amino acids. V was clipped by 3 bases and J by 3 bases, with 14 bases between them. Germline V gives CDR1 LNHNV, CDR2 YYDKDF (reference sequence). The CDR3 loop reads CATSRNIIQHTEAFF. CDR3 bases: TGTGCCACCAGCAGGAACATTATACAGCACACTGAAGCTTTCTTT.

This chain connects TRBV19 to TRBJ2-1; 7 bases match TRBD2. The CDR3 has 14 residues. V trimming: 1 base; J trimming: 8 bases; junction bases outside the gene matches: 5. Per germline, CDR1 LNHDA and CDR2 SQIVND (reference sequence). The CDR3 spells CASSIGWGRDEQFF. The CDR3 nucleotides are TGTGCCAGTAGTATAGGTTGGGGGAGGGATGAGCAGTTCTTC.

The genes are TRBV30 and TRBJ2-7, with 10 bases aligning to TRBD2. Germline assignment: CDR1 GTSNPN and CDR2 SVGIG (reference sequence). The CDR3 is 14 residues long. Germline trimming cut 4 bases from V and 0 bases from J; bases unmatched to any gene: 3. In nucleotides, the CDR3 is TGTGCCTGGACTAGCGGGAGTGTCTCCTACGAGCAGTACTTC. It yields the protein CAWTSGSVSYEQYF. Complete variable domain (other parts from reference TRBV30 and TRBJ2-7): SQTIHQWPATLVQPVGSPLSLECTVEGTSNPNLYWYRQAAGRGLQLLFYSVGIGQISSEVPQNLSASRPQDRQFILSSKKLLLSDSGFYLCAWTSGSVSYEQYFGPGTRLTVT.

The V gene is TRBV5-1, the J gene TRBJ2-5; perhaps TRBD1 as D (5 bases). Deletions cut 2 bases from V and 5 bases from J, with 10 bases between. The CDR3 extends over 13 amino acids. CDR1 is SGHRS and CDR2 is YFSETQ in the germline V gene. Written as DNA, the CDR3 is TGCGCCAGCAGCTTCGTGGGGCGCGAGACCCAGTACTTC. This gives the protein CASSFVGRETQYF.

The chain is built from TRBV4-1 and TRBJ2-2; D is possibly TRBD2 (7 bases). Germline V gene data show CDR1 as MGHRA and CDR2 as YSYEKL. V was shortened by 0 bases and J by 6 bases, with 23 bases between the two germline ends. The CDR3 sequence is 19 residues long. CDR3 in amino acids: CASSQDLAGASVFAGELFF. The DNA for the CDR3 is TGCGCCAGCAGCCAAGATCTTGCGGGGGCCTCCGTTTTCGCCGGGGAGCTGTTTTTT.

V is TRBV29-1 and J is TRBJ2-1; D tentatively fits TRBD1 or TRBD2 (5 bases each). CDR1 is SQVTM, CDR2 ANQGSEA, per germline. Trimming pared 6 bases from V and 13 bases from J, leaving 19 bases between. The CDR3 length is 12 residues. DNA of the CDR3: TGCAGCGTAGACGGGACGGGAAATGCACAGTTCTTC. Amino acid sequence: CSVDGTGNAQFF.

The chain joins TRBV14 to TRBJ1-5, with D possibly TRBD1 on 5 matching bases. Trimming removed 1 base from V and 9 bases from J, with 13 bases in between. Germline CDR1 and CDR2: SGHDN and FVKESK. The CDR3 sequence is 14 residues long. CDR3 protein: CASSQGDRGGPQHF. The DNA of the CDR3 is TGTGCCAGCAGCCAAGGGGACCGGGGGGGGCCCCAGCATTTT.

V and J are TRBV27 and TRBJ2-2; weak D call: TRBD2 (6 bases). V dropped 2 bases and J dropped 7 bases, with 11 bases sitting between them. Germline assignment: CDR1 MNHEY and CDR2 SMNVEV (reference sequence). This CDR3 has 14 residues. CDR3 loop: CASSLTGEVGELFF. Here the CDR3 DNA reads TGTGCCAGCAGTTTAACGGGGGAGGTCGGGGAGCTGTTTTTT.

The chain has TRBV11-2 and TRBJ2-4; tentative D call: TRBD1 (6 bases). The germline V and J ends were trimmed by 0 bases and 1 base, with 13 bases remaining between them. The CDR3 has 17 amino acids. Per the germline V gene, CDR1 is SGHAT and CDR2 is FQNNGV. CDR3 sequence (DNA): TGTGCCAGCAGCTTAGAGCGTCAGGGGCAGGCCAAAAACATTCAGTACTTC. This sequence encodes CASSLERQGQAKNIQYF.

The V call is TRBV9, the J call TRBJ2-7; 10 bases match TRBD2. Germline V gene lookup returns CDR1 SGDLS and CDR2 YYNGEE. V was clipped by 0 bases and J by 5 bases; unmatched bases: 5. The CDR3 is made up of 15 amino acids. The CDR3: CASSVGASGSNEQYF. CDR3 DNA sequence: TGTGCCAGCAGCGTAGGGGCTAGCGGGAGTAACGAGCAGTACTTC. The full variable domain, its missing parts supplied by reference TRBV9 and TRBJ2-7, is DSGVTQTPKHLITATGQRVTLRCSPRSGDLSVYWYQQSLDQGLQFLIQYYNGEERAKGNILERFSAQQFPDLHSELNLSSLELGDSALYFCASSVGASGSNEQYFGPGTRLTVT.

The chain recombines TRBV28 with TRBJ2-1; D is possibly TRBD1 (6 bases). This CDR3 comprises 14 residues. Trimming removed 5 bases at V and 5 bases at J, with 13 bases between. Germline values: CDR1 MDHEN, CDR2 SYDVKM. Here the CDR3 DNA reads TGTGCCAGCAGTCTCCGACAGGCCAACAATGAGCAGTTCTTC. It yields the protein CASSLRQANNEQFF. The full variable domain, with the rest looked up from reference TRBV28 and TRBJ2-1, is DVKVTQSSRYLVKRTGEKVFLECVQDMDHENMFWYRQDPGLGLRLIYFSYDVKMKEKGDIPEGYSVSREKKERFSLILESASTNQTSMYLCASSLRQANNEQFFGPGTRLTVL.

The rearrangement joins TRBV28 to TRBJ2-3; unclear D gene. Germline V gene data show CDR1 as MDHEN and CDR2 as SYDVKM. The CDR3 extends over 15 amino acids. V was cut by 1 base and J by 2 bases, with 10 bases left in between. CDR3 loop: CASSLSGPNTDTQYF. CDR3 nucleotide sequence: TGTGCCAGCAGTTTATCCGGGCCCAACACAGATACGCAGTATTTT. The full variable domain, completed using reference TRBV28 and TRBJ2-3, is DVKVTQSSRYLVKRTGEKVFLECVQDMDHENMFWYRQDPGLGLRLIYFSYDVKMKEKGDIPEGYSVSREKKERFSLILESASTNQTSMYLCASSLSGPNTDTQYFGPGTRLTVL.

The chain recombines TRBV29-1 with TRBJ2-1, with 10 bases lining up with TRBD2. Germline V gene sequence: CDR1 SQVTM, CDR2 ANQGSEA. The CDR3 covers 15 residues. V lost 6 bases to trimming and J lost 5 bases; unmatched junction nucleotides: 10. CDR3 loop: CSVKLGLAKNNEQFF. The CDR3 region has the DNA TGCAGCGTCAAACTGGGACTAGCGAAGAACAATGAGCAGTTCTTC.

The chain combines TRBV7-2 with TRBJ2-5, with a possible D match to TRBD1 (6 bases). The germline CDR1 and CDR2 sequences are SGHTA and FQGNSA. The CDR3 has 14 amino acids. Trimming removed 5 bases at V and 5 bases at J, with 15 bases between. The DNA of the CDR3 is TGTGCCAGCAGCCGGATTTGGGGGCTGGAGACCCAGTACTTC. This gives the protein CASSRIWGLETQYF.

This chain uses TRBV5-4 with TRBJ1-1; D is ambiguous. This CDR3 contains 14 residues. With 0 bases removed from V and 0 bases from J, the gap between germline ends came to 6 bases. Germline V gives CDR1 SGHNT, CDR2 YYREEE (reference sequence). For the CDR3, the DNA is TGTGCCAGCAGCTTGGGGACGGTGAACACTGAAGCTTTCTTT. This gives the protein CASSLGTVNTEAFF.

The J gene is TRBJ1-2, the V gene TRBV7-2; 8 positions agree with TRBD1. Per germline, CDR1 SGHTA and CDR2 FQGNSA. The CDR3 length is 13 residues. The ends lost 5 bases at V and 8 bases at J; junction bases unmatched: 7. This CDR3 is CASSIRGRGGYTF. The CDR3 DNA reads as TGTGCCAGCAGCATCAGGGGGCGCGGGGGCTACACCTTC.

J is TRBJ1-1 and V is TRBV28, with D hard to call. The CDR3 is 15 residues long. V lost 4 bases and J 2 bases, leaving 14 bases between the germline ends. Germline CDR1 reads MDHEN; CDR2 reads SYDVKM. CDR3 sequence (DNA): TGTGCCAGCAGTTCATCGGGGAACTCCAACACTGAAGCTTTCTTT. Translation: CASSSSGNSNTEAFF.

The chain couples TRBV27 to TRBJ1-5; D uncertain. V lost 3 bases to trimming and J lost 6 bases, with 12 bases between them. The CDR3 spans 14 residues. Germline V lookup: CDR1 MNHEY, CDR2 SMNVEV (reference sequence). The CDR3 spells CASSFGRHSQPQHF. As DNA, the CDR3 is TGTGCCAGCAGTTTTGGGAGGCATAGTCAGCCCCAGCATTTT.

The chain recombines TRBV5-5 with TRBJ1-2; 8 bases are a match to TRBD1. Germline V CDR1 and CDR2: SGHKS, YYEKEE (reference sequence). The CDR3 is made up of 14 amino acids. Trimming took 0 bases from V and 3 from J; bases not matched to a gene: 1. The DNA of the CDR3 is TGTGCCAGCAGCTTGGGGGGACAGGACTATGGCTACACCTTC. This gives the protein CASSLGGQDYGYTF.

This chain links TRBV27 with TRBJ1-1, with no clear D. This CDR3 is 17 amino acids long. Per the germline V gene, CDR1 is MNHEY and CDR2 is SMNVEV (reference sequence). V was clipped by 3 bases and J by 0 bases, with 17 bases between them. As DNA, the CDR3 is TGTGCCAGCAGTTTGGGCGATCCCAGCGGTTTGAACACTGAAGCTTTCTTT. Translated, it gives CASSLGDPSGLNTEAFF.

The genes are TRBV18 and TRBJ2-3; 8 nucleotides agree with TRBD1. Germline V gene sequence: CDR1 KGHSH, CDR2 LQKENI. J lost 5 bases, V lost 2 bases, and 6 bases had no gene match. CDR3 length: 15 residues. CDR3 bases: TGTGCCAGCTCACCATCGGCAGGGGGCAAAGATACGCAGTATTTT. Protein product: CASSPSAGGKDTQYF. The variable domain in full, with the rest retrieved from reference TRBV18 and TRBJ2-3, is NAGVMQNPRHLVRRRGQEARLRCSPMKGHSHVYWYRQLPEEGLKFMVYLQKENIIDESGMPKERFSAEFPKEGPSILRIQQVVRGDSAAYFCASSPSAGGKDTQYFGPGTRLTVL.

A few counts support this clone. J is TRBJ1-1 and V is TRBV25-1, with 7 nucleotides matching TRBD1. Germline V CDR1 and CDR2: MGHDK, SYGVNS. Trimming took 7 bases from V and 3 from J; bases not matched to a gene: 8. The CDR3 contains 14 residues. The CDR3: CASNPQGTHTEAFF. CDR3 nucleotide sequence: TGTGCCAGCAATCCACAGGGGACACACACTGAAGCTTTCTTT.